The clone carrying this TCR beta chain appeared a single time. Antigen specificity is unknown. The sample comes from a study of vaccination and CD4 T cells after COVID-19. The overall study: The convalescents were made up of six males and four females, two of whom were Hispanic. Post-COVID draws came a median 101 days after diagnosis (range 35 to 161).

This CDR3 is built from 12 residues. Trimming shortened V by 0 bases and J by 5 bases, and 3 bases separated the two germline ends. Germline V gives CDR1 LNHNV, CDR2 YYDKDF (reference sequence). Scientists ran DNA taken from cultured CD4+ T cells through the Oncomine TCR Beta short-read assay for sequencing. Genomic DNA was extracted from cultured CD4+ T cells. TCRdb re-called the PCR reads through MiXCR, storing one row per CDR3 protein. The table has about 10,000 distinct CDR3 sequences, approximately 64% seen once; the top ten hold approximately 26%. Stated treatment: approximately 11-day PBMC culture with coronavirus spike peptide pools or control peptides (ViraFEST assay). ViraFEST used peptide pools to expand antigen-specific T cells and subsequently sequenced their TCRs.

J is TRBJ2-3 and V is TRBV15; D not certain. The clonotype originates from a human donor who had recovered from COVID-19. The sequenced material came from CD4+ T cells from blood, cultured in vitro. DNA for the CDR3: TGTGCCACCAGCAGAGATTTAGATACGCAGTATTTT. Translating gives CATSRDLDTQYF.